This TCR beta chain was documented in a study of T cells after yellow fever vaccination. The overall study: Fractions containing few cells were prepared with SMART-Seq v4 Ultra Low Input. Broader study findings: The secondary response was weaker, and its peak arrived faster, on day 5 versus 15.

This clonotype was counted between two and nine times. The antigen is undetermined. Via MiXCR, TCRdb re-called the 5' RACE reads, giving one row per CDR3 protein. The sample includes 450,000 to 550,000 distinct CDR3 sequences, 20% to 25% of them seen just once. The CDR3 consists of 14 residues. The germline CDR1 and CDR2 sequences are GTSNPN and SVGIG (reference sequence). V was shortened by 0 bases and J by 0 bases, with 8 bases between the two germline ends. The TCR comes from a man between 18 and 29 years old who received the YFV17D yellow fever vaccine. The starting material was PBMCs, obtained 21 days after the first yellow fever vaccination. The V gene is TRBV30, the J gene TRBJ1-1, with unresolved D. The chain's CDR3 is CAWSVSWMNTEAFF. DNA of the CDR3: TGTGCCTGGAGTGTGAGTTGGATGAACACTGAAGCTTTCTTT.